This T cell receptor beta chain stems from a study of cytomegalovirus exposure and HLA in healthy donors. General study points: A later analysis linked a missense DCLRE1C variant to TCR beta V- and J-gene trimming. The authors excluded some V segments, including TRBV6-2 and TRBV6-3, as indistinguishable.

PCR amplification relied on 60 Vbeta primers (plus 13 Jbeta primers). Libraries were prepared by immunoSEQ multiplex PCR; TCRdb keeps only in-frame clonotypes and omits some of them. The sample yields under 200,000 clones, around 80% seen once. This CDR3 region has 15 residues. V was clipped by 5 bases and J by 3 bases, with 16 bases between them. Germline CDR1 SGHAT, CDR2 FQNNGV. Likely unrecorded immune exposures existed in these nominally healthy donors. Points on this clone: Its antigen is still unknown.

The sample comprised PBMCs. This chain connects TRBV11-2 to TRBJ2-5; weak D call: TRBD2 (6 bases). The source of this sequence is a woman under 40 in good health and CMV-seropositive. In DNA form, the CDR3 reads TGTGCCAGCAGCGCCATGACTAGTCGGGAAGAGACCCAGTACTTC. This encodes CASSAMTSREETQYF.